Here is one TCR beta chain with its context. Its antigen is unidentified. Investigators reverse transcribed all isolated RNA, so they sequenced expressed TCRB transcripts. Sequencing was performed with immunoSEQ multiplex PCR; in TCRdb, only in-frame clones are kept and a portion is missing. In the table there are about 120,000 clones, 15% to 20% of which are singletons. J lost 3 bases, V lost 4 bases, and 5 bases had no gene match. CDR3 length: 15 amino acids. CDR1 SGHRS and CDR2 YFSETQ come from the germline V gene. These data are taken from a study of beta chain features in type 1 diabetes. Overall study context: Investigators examined nearly 110,000,000 sorted cells across all samples. Overall study findings and caveats: When Type 1 diabetes patients were examined, their TCRB CDR3s proved moderately but significantly shorter in all four CD4+ subsets. Cells that show high TCR expression could be over-represented by cDNA sequencing. Compared to healthy donors, patients appeared to have naive, central memory and Treg TCRB repertoires that were more alike.

The source of this sequence is a man aged 30 to 45 with type 1 diabetes. The chain uses TRBV5-1 and TRBJ1-4, with 8 bases lining up with TRBD1. Sequenced: central memory CD4+ T cells from blood. CDR3 amino acids: CASSGDRGPNEKLFF. In nucleotides, the CDR3 is TGCGCCAGCAGCGGCGACAGGGGTCCTAATGAAAAACTGTTTTTT.